These 18 T cell receptor beta chains share one sample of origin, sequenced in a study of blood T cell repertoires in COVID-19. Profiled with immunoSEQ multiplex PCR; TCRdb holds only in-frame clones, not every one. The sample includes about 270,000 clones, around 87% of them seen just once. The source material was peripheral blood. Source of these receptors: a woman between 45 and 65 years old with acute or convalescent COVID-19.

CDR3 protein: CASSSYTGTGNSPLHF. The CDR3 nucleotides are TGTGCCAGCTCAAGCTATACCGGGACAGGGAATTCACCCCTCCACTTT. V and J are TRBV18 and TRBJ1-6; 9 bases agree with TRBD1. Germline lookup yields CDR1 KGHSH and CDR2 LQKENI. The CDR3 sequence is 16 residues long. Losses at the gene ends were 5 bases for V and 7 bases for J; bases not matched to a gene: 9.

The chain joins TRBV27 to TRBJ2-7; TRBD2 agrees at 7 bases. The V and J ends lost 7 bases and 1 base, in that order; junction bases with no gene match: 10. The CDR3 is 15 residues long. Germline CDR1 and CDR2: MNHEY and SMNVEV (reference sequence). The CDR3 here is CASKLSAGVSYEQYF. The CDR3, as DNA: TGTGCCAGCAAACTTTCGGCGGGGGTTTCCTACGAGCAGTACTTC.

This chain links TRBV28 with TRBJ1-2; weak D call: TRBD1 (6 bases). Germline V gives CDR1 MDHEN, CDR2 SYDVKM. The CDR3 length is 13 residues. The V gene lost 2 bases and the J gene lost 4 bases, with 8 bases spanning the gap. The CDR3 DNA reads TGTGCCAGCAGTTTAGCACAGGGCTATGGCTACACCTTC. Translation gives CASSLAQGYGYTF.

This chain joins TRBV28 and TRBJ1-2; 7 bases align to TRBD1. Germline V CDR1 and CDR2: MDHEN, SYDVKM. The CDR3 is 12 amino acids. V dropped 6 bases and J dropped 7; count of bases not matched to a gene: 5. The CDR3 spells CASSMGQPGYTF. As DNA, the CDR3 is TGTGCCAGCAGCATGGGACAGCCTGGCTACACCTTC.

The chain has TRBV5-1 and TRBJ2-2; TRBD1 might be the D (5 bases). The CDR3 spans 16 residues. Germline V gene sequence: CDR1 SGHRS, CDR2 YFSETQ. Trimming removed 0 bases at V and 4 bases at J, with 13 bases between. The chain's CDR3 is CASSLGQGVGTGELFF. The DNA for the CDR3 is TGCGCCAGCAGCTTGGGGCAGGGTGTTGGCACCGGGGAGCTGTTTTTT.

J is TRBJ2-1 and V is TRBV7-3, with a possible D match to TRBD2 (6 bases). Germline CDR1 and CDR2: SGHTA and FQGTGA. V dropped 6 bases and J dropped 9 bases, with 18 bases sitting between them. This CDR3 has 14 residues. This chain's CDR3 is CASSPTSSIGEQFF. CDR3 bases: TGTGCCAGCAGTCCGACTAGTTCTATTGGTGAGCAGTTCTTC.

This clone was seen only a few times. J is TRBJ1-2 and V is TRBV19; D unclear. Germline V CDR1 and CDR2: LNHDA, SQIVND (reference sequence). Trimming pared 4 bases from V and 5 bases from J, leaving 8 bases between. The CDR3 length is 12 residues. For the CDR3, the DNA is TGTGCCAGTAGTAGCAGGCAGTATGGCTACACCTTC. Its translation: CASSSRQYGYTF.

The chain has TRBV27 and TRBJ2-7, with TRBD2 matching 10 bases. There are 15 residues in the CDR3. CDR1 and CDR2 (germline): MNHEY, SMNVEV (reference sequence). V lost 6 bases, J lost 4 bases, and 9 bases stayed unmatched. Here the CDR3 reads CASSPGTSAYYEQYF. CDR3 nucleotides: TGTGCCAGCAGCCCGGGGACTAGCGCTTATTACGAGCAGTACTTC.

V usage is TRBV9 and J usage is TRBJ2-7; 9 bases line up with TRBD1. The CDR3 is 13 amino acids. Per germline, CDR1 SGDLS and CDR2 YYNGEE. Germline trimming cut 0 bases from V and 9 bases from J; bases unmatched to any gene: 4. The CDR3 DNA sequence: TGTGCCAGCAGCGTAGGGGGACAGGGACTGCAGTACTTC. Residues: CASSVGGQGLQYF.

The chain carries TRBV21-1 and TRBJ2-3; the D call TRBD2 from the table was never checked on the DNA. TRBV21-1 is termed a pseudogene. The length of the CDR3 is 18 residues. The CDR3 bases are TGTGCCAGCAGCAAAGTGTCGGCTAGCGGGAGCATCAGAGATACGCAGTATTTT. Encoded protein: CASSKVSASGSIRDTQYF.

This chain joins TRBV24-1 and TRBJ2-2; TRBD1 aligns across 7 bases. The trim removed 4 bases at V and 3 bases at J, leaving 10 bases unmatched. CDR1 KGHDR and CDR2 SFDVKD come from the germline V gene. This CDR3 has 17 amino acids. The CDR3 is CATSETGTVWDTGELFF. The CDR3 nucleotides read TGTGCCACCAGTGAAACCGGGACAGTCTGGGACACCGGGGAGCTGTTTTTT.

This chain joins TRBV14 and TRBJ2-5; D not resolved. Trimming cost V 3 bases and J 7 bases, with 9 bases left between them. The CDR3 is 12 amino acids. Looked up from germline, CDR1 is SGHDN and CDR2 is FVKESK. This CDR3 is CASSHRRGTQYF. The CDR3 DNA reads TGTGCCAGCAGCCACCGTCGCGGGACCCAGTACTTC.

In DNA form, the CDR3 reads TGTGCCAGCAGCCTCGGGACAGGGGGGTTTCAGCCCCAGCATTTT. Amino acids: CASSLGTGGFQPQHF. The chain recombines TRBV3-1 (or the pseudogene TRBV3-2) with TRBJ1-5; 11 positions agree with TRBD1. This CDR3 contains 15 residues. CDR1 and CDR2 from the germline V gene are LGHDT and YNNKEL (reference sequence). V shed 4 bases and J 6 bases; nucleotides not matched to a gene: 5.

The V call is TRBV7-2, the J call TRBJ1-1, with D unresolved. There are 15 residues in the CDR3. CDR1 and CDR2 from the germline V gene are SGHTA and FQGNSA. V gave up 0 bases and J gave up 6 bases, with 14 bases separating them. The DNA of the CDR3 is TGTGCCAGCAGCTTAGCGCTGGGGAGAACTTCTGAAGCTTTCTTT. This codes for CASSLALGRTSEAFF.

The chain employs TRBV27 and TRBJ2-1, with D perhaps matching TRBD2 (6 bases). This CDR3 has 14 amino acids. V lost 6 bases and J lost 2, with 11 bases in between. Germline values: CDR1 MNHEY, CDR2 SMNVEV (reference sequence). The CDR3 DNA sequence: TGTGCCAGCAGCCGCGGGGAGCCCTACAATGAGCAGTTCTTC. Its protein product is CASSRGEPYNEQFF.

This chain joins TRBV3-1 (or the pseudogene TRBV3-2) and TRBJ2-5; TRBD2 aligns across 11 bases. Germline-derived CDR1 and CDR2 are LGHDT and YNNKEL (reference sequence). This CDR3 region has 14 residues. V dropped 11 bases and J dropped 3; count of bases not matched to a gene: 8. Here the CDR3 DNA reads TGTGCCTGCCCGACTAGCGGGACCGAAGAGACCCAGTACTTC. It yields the protein CACPTSGTEETQYF.

This clone was detected only once. For the CDR3, the DNA is TGCGCCAGCAGCTTCGAGGGAGGCACCGGGGAGCTGTTTTTT. This translates into CASSFEGGTGELFF. V gene TRBV5-1 combines with J gene TRBJ2-2; D might be TRBD2 (6 bases). This CDR3 is built from 14 residues. The V end was cut by 2 bases, the J end by 4 bases, with 9 bases between. Germline values: CDR1 SGHRS, CDR2 YFSETQ.

This clone was counted once. The V and J genes are TRBV5-4 and TRBJ2-3; 11 nucleotides align to TRBD2. V was pared by 5 bases and J by 1 base, with 6 bases of the junction left unmatched. The germline gives CDR1 SGHNT, CDR2 YYREEE (reference sequence). This CDR3 contains 16 residues. CDR3 amino acids: CASSSSGRNGTDTQYF. CDR3 DNA: TGTGCCAGCAGTTCTAGCGGGAGGAATGGCACAGATACGCAGTATTTT.